The 20 T cell receptor beta chains reported below all come from one sample, sequenced in a study of regulatory T cells in long-lasting Graves disease. Through Arm-PCR of CDR3 regions and iRepertoire HTBI primers, TCR beta libraries were built. TCRdb independently ran MiXCR on the multiplex PCR reads; one entry per CDR3 protein. Among about 450,000 distinct CDR3 sequences listed, roughly a quarter were seen once. Regarding time point: persistent/refractory GD, antithyroid drugs over 5 years with positive TRAb. The TCR library was made from RNA extracted from PBMCs. The specimen comprised peripheral blood mononuclear cells (PBMCs), sampled when the disease was refractory, from a patient treated with antithyroid drugs. These receptors all stem from a female donor with Graves disease.

The gene calls are TRBV4-3 and TRBJ2-7; weak D call: TRBD2 (5 bases). The V end lost 1 base, the J end lost 0 bases, and 13 bases lay between the germline ends. Germline-derived CDR1 and CDR2 are LGHNA and YSLEER. The CDR3 is 16 residues long. Here the CDR3 reads CASSQGGSRSSYEQYF. The CDR3 region has the DNA TGCGCCAGCAGCCAAGGAGGGAGCCGAAGCTCCTACGAGCAGTACTTC.

The chain joins TRBV29-1 to TRBJ1-1, with D tentatively TRBD1 (5 bases). Trimming took 3 bases from V and 2 from J, leaving 16 bases between them. The CDR3 is made up of 15 amino acids. Germline assignment: CDR1 SQVTM and CDR2 ANQGSEA. The CDR3 here is CSVEAYGQLNTEAFF. The CDR3 DNA reads TGCAGCGTTGAGGCCTATGGACAATTAAACACTGAAGCTTTCTTT. Full variable domain (outside the CDR3, taken from reference TRBV29-1 and TRBJ1-1): SAVISQKPSRDICQRGTSLTIQCQVDSQVTMMFWYRQQPGQSLTLIATANQGSEATYESGFVIDKFPISRPNLTFSTLTVSNMSPEDSSIYLCSVEAYGQLNTEAFFGQGTRLTVV.

The chain uses TRBV29-1 and TRBJ2-1; the D gene is possibly TRBD1 (7 bases). CDR3 size: 16 residues. The V and J ends lost 3 bases and 0 bases respectively, with 15 bases between them. The germline gives CDR1 SQVTM, CDR2 ANQGSEA. CDR3 loop: CSVEPRGVSSYNEQFF. In DNA form, the CDR3 reads TGCAGCGTTGAGCCCAGGGGGGTTAGCTCCTACAATGAGCAGTTCTTC.

CDR3 protein: CSAVAGASSNQPQHF. The DNA of the CDR3 is TGCAGTGCGGTTGCAGGGGCTTCTAGCAATCAGCCCCAGCATTTT. J is TRBJ1-5 and V is TRBV20-1, with D possibly being TRBD1 (6 bases). Germline lookup yields CDR1 DFQATT and CDR2 SNEGSKA (reference sequence). The V end lost 6 bases, the J end lost 0 bases, and 15 bases lay between the germline ends. The CDR3 loop spans 15 amino acids.

This clonotype was recorded a few times. The rearrangement uses TRBV7-9 and TRBJ1-2; 8 bases are a match to TRBD1. The CDR3 loop spans 15 amino acids. The junction had 6 bases not matched to a gene; V was cut back by 5 bases and J by 1 base. Germline values: CDR1 SEHNR, CDR2 FQNEAQ (reference sequence). The CDR3 loop is CASSTNRGGNYGYTF. The CDR3 coding sequence is TGTGCCAGCAGCACTAACAGGGGGGGTAACTATGGCTACACCTTC.

There are a few counts of this clonotype. This chain joins TRBV6-1 and TRBJ1-1; TRBD1 agrees at 7 bases. From germline, CDR1 is MNHNS and CDR2 SASEGT. CDR3 length: 17 residues. The V segment lost 5 bases and the J segment 1 base; nucleotides outside the gene matches: 13. The CDR3 loop reads CASSKPVKTGRNTEAFF. Here the CDR3 DNA reads TGTGCCAGCAGTAAGCCGGTAAAGACAGGGCGGAACACTGAAGCTTTCTTT.

This clonotype was counted a few times. The rearrangement uses TRBV6-5 and TRBJ1-5; unclear D gene. Germline CDR1 reads MNHEY; CDR2 reads SVGAGI. V was cut by 4 bases and J by 2 bases, with 12 bases left in between. This CDR3 is 15 amino acids long. The CDR3 sequence is CASSLDPVGNQPQHF. The CDR3 nucleotides are TGTGCCAGCAGTTTGGACCCGGTCGGCAATCAGCCCCAGCATTTT.

The chain is built from TRBV10-3 and TRBJ1-1; the D gene is possibly TRBD1 (5 bases). CDR1 and CDR2 from the germline V gene are ENHRY and SYGVKD. V was shortened by 6 bases and J by 9 bases, with 14 bases between the two germline ends. The CDR3 sequence is 12 residues long. Here the CDR3 reads CAISSLGGQAFF. In DNA form, the CDR3 reads TGTGCCATCAGCTCCCTGGGGGGACAAGCTTTCTTT.

The chain has TRBV6-1 and TRBJ2-7; D gene uncertain. Trimming removed 3 bases at V and 9 bases at J, with 15 bases between. This CDR3 contains 13 residues. The germline V gene has CDR1 MNHNS and CDR2 SASEGT. The DNA for the CDR3 is TGTGCCAGCAGTGACCGGACCACCGGCGGGCAGTACTTC. This translates into CASSDRTTGGQYF.

This clonotype was counted between two and nine times. The chain recombines TRBV3-1 with TRBJ2-2; 9 bases are shared with TRBD1. V was clipped by 2 bases and J by 8 bases; unmatched bases: 6. Germline V gene lookup returns CDR1 LGHDT and CDR2 YNNKEL (reference sequence). This CDR3 has 15 amino acids. The CDR3 region has the DNA TGTGCCAGCAGCCAATGGGGACAGGGAAATGGGGAGCTGTTTTTT. Residues: CASSQWGQGNGELFF.

This clonotype was found many times. The chain has TRBV7-3 and TRBJ2-5, with 8 bases lining up with TRBD2. J lost 5 bases, V lost 5 bases, and 10 bases had no gene match. The CDR3 extends over 15 amino acids. The germline V gene encodes CDR1 SGHTA and CDR2 FQGTGA. The CDR3 here is CASSLPQREPETQYF. The CDR3 DNA reads as TGTGCCAGCAGCCTACCTCAGCGGGAGCCCGAGACCCAGTACTTC.

The V call is TRBV2, the J call TRBJ2-3; tentative D call: TRBD1 (7 bases). The CDR3 is made up of 17 amino acids. Deletions cut 4 bases from V and 4 bases from J, with 21 bases between. Germline values: CDR1 SNHLY, CDR2 FYNNEI. CDR3 DNA sequence: TGTGCCAGCAGTGCACCATTAGGAGGGGGCGTTTCAGATACGCAGTATTTT. Its translation: CASSAPLGGGVSDTQYF.

This clonotype came up many times. The V gene is TRBV5-1, the J gene TRBJ2-5, with 11 positions matching TRBD2. The junction had 9 bases not matched to a gene; V was cut back by 0 bases and J by 5 bases. Germline loops: CDR1 SGHRS, CDR2 YFSETQ. The CDR3 consists of 17 residues. The CDR3, as DNA: TGCGCCAGCAGCTTGGTAGTTCTAGCGGGAGGACTGGAGACCCAGTACTTC. Its translation is CASSLVVLAGGLETQYF.

This clonotype was seen more than once but under ten times. The rearrangement links TRBV12-3 or TRBV12-4 to TRBJ2-2; TRBD1 agrees at 9 bases. The junction had 13 bases not matched to a gene; V was cut back by 6 bases and J by 5 bases. The CDR3 extends over 17 amino acids. This chain's CDR3 is CASRQMGQGPKTGELFF. For the CDR3, the DNA is TGTGCCAGCAGACAGATGGGACAGGGCCCAAAGACCGGGGAGCTGTTTTTT.

This clonotype has a handful of counts. This chain links TRBV27 with TRBJ2-7; D is ambiguous. Trimming pared 2 bases from V and 6 bases from J, leaving 14 bases between. CDR1 is MNHEY and CDR2 is SMNVEV in the germline V gene (reference sequence). The CDR3 runs 14 residues. The CDR3 DNA follows: TGTGCCAGCAGTTTAGGGTTAGGGAACCGCGAGCAGTACTTC. It codes for CASSLGLGNREQYF.

In this sample, this clonotype turned up many times. This rearrangement joins TRBV2 to TRBJ2-7; possibly TRBD2 for D (6 bases). V lost 10 bases, J lost 1 base, and 17 bases lay in between. CDR1 SNHLY and CDR2 FYNNEI come from the germline V gene. The CDR3 contains 14 residues. The CDR3 sequence is CATTRLGGSYEQYF. The CDR3 nucleotides are TGTGCCACCACGCGCTTGGGGGGATCCTACGAGCAGTACTTC.

This clonotype has at least ten counts. This sequence joins TRBV3-1 and TRBJ2-5, with D perhaps matching TRBD1 or TRBD2 (5 bases each). Germline V gene lookup returns CDR1 LGHDT and CDR2 YNNKEL (reference sequence). The CDR3 extends over 12 amino acids. With 3 bases removed from V and 5 bases from J, the gap between germline ends came to 7 bases. The CDR3 loop is CASSHGAETQYF. The CDR3 nucleotides are TGTGCCAGCAGCCACGGGGCGGAGACCCAGTACTTC.

This clonotype showed up just a few times. This chain joins TRBV7-6 and TRBJ2-2; TRBD2 aligns across 10 bases. The CDR3 sequence is 18 residues long. Germline-derived CDR1 and CDR2 are SGHVS and FNYEAQ. V trimming: 2 bases; J trimming: 1 base; junction bases outside the gene matches: 7. The CDR3 region is CASSLSPASGGNTGELFF. The CDR3 coding sequence is TGTGCCAGCAGCTTAAGCCCAGCTAGCGGGGGGAACACCGGGGAGCTGTTTTTT.

This chain uses TRBV11-2 with TRBJ2-7; TRBD2 matches 14 bases. CDR3 length: 17 amino acids. Germline V lookup: CDR1 SGHAT, CDR2 FQNNGV. After removal of 5 bases from V and 3 bases from J, the junction contained 9 bases not matched to a gene. CDR3 sequence reads: CASSARLAGGANYEQYF. CDR3 nucleotides: TGTGCCAGCAGCGCAAGACTAGCGGGAGGGGCCAACTACGAGCAGTACTTC.

The genes are TRBV6-1 and TRBJ1-1; TRBD1 aligns across 7 bases. The V segment lost 3 bases and the J segment 4 bases; nucleotides outside the gene matches: 2. Germline CDR1 reads MNHNS; CDR2 reads SASEGT. CDR3 length: 13 amino acids. CDR3 nucleotides: TGTGCCAGCAGTGAGGACAGGCTCACTGAAGCTTTCTTT. It yields the protein CASSEDRLTEAFF.